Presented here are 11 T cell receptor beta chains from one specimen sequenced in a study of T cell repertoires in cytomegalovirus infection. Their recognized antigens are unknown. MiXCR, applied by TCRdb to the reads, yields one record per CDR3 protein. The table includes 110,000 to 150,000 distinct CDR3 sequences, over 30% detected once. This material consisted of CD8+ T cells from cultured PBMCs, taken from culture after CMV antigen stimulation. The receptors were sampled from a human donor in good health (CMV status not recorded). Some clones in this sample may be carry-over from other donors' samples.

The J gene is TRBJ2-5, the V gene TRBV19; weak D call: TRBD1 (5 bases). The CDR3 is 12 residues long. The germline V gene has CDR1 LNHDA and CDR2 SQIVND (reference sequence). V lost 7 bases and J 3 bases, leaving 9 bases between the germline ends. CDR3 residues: CASNSGKETQYF. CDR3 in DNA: TGTGCCAGTAACTCAGGGAAAGAGACCCAGTACTTC. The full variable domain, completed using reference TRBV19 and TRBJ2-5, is DGGITQSPKYLFRKEGQNVTLSCEQNLNHDAMYWYRQDPGQGLRLIYYSQIVNDFQKGDIAEGYSVSREKKESFPLTVTSAQKNPTAFYLCASNSGKETQYFGPGTRLLVL.

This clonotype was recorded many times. The chain's CDR3 is CASSSGQGLSYEQYF. CDR3 nucleotide sequence: TGCGCCAGCAGCTCTGGACAGGGGCTTTCCTACGAGCAGTACTTC. The chain couples TRBV4-1 to TRBJ2-7; the match to TRBD1 covers 9 bases. The germline gives CDR1 MGHRA, CDR2 YSYEKL. V gave up 5 bases and J gave up 1 base; unmatched junction bases: 6. CDR3 length: 15 residues.

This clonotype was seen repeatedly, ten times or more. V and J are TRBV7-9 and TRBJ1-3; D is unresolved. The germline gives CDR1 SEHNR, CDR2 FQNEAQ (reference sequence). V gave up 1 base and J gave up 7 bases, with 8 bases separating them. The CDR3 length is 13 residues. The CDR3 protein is CASSLGFANTIYF. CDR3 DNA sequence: TGTGCCAGCAGCTTAGGATTTGCGAACACCATATATTTT.

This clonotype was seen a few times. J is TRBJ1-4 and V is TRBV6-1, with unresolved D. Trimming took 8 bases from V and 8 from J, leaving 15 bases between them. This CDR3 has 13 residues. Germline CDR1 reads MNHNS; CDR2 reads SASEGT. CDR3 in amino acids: CASSGVLGEKLFF. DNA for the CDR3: TGTGCCAGCTCCGGGGTTCTGGGGGAAAAACTGTTTTTT.

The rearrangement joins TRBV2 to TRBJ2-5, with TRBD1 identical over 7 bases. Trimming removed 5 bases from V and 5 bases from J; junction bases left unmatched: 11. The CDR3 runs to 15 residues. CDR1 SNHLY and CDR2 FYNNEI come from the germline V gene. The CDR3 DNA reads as TGTGCCAGCAGTCAAACAGGGGCGGCTCTGGAGACCCAGTACTTC. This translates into CASSQTGAALETQYF.

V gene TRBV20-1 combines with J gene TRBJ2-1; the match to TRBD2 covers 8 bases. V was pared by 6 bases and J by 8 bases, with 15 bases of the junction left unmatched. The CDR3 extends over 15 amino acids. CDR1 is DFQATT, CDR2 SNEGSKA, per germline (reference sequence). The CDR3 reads CSAPPRVAGLDEQFF. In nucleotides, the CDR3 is TGCAGTGCCCCCCCACGTGTAGCGGGGCTGGATGAGCAGTTCTTC.

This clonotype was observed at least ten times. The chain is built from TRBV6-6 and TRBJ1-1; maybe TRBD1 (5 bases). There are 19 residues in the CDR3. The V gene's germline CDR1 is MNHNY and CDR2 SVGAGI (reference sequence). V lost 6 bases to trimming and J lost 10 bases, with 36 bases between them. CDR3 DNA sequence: TGTGCCAGCAGGTCTTTTATGGACACCGACACAATCAATGCGGGGTCAGCTTTCTTT. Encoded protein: CASRSFMDTDTINAGSAFF.

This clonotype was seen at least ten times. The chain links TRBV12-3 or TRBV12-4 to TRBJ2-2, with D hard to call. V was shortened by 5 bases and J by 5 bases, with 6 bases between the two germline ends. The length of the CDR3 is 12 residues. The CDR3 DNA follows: TGTGCCAGCAGTCCTCGAACCGGGGAGCTGTTTTTT. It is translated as CASSPRTGELFF.

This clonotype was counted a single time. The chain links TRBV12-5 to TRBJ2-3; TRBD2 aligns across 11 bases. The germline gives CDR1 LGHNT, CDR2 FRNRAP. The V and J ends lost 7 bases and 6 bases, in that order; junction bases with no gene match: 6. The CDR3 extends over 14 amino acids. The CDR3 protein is CASELAGAQDTQYF. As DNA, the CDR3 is TGTGCTAGTGAACTAGCGGGAGCTCAGGATACGCAGTATTTT.

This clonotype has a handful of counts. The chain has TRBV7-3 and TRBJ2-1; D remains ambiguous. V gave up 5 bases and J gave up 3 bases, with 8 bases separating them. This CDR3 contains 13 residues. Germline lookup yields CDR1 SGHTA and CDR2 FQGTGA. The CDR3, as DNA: TGTGCCAGCAGCGCCGACGGCTACAATGAGCAGTTCTTC. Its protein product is CASSADGYNEQFF. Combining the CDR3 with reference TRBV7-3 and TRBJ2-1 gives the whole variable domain GAGVSQTPSNKVTEKGKYVELRCDPISGHTALYWYRQSLGQGPEFLIYFQGTGAADDSGLPNDRFFAVRPEGSVSTLKIQRTERGDSAVYLCASSADGYNEQFFGPGTRLTVL.

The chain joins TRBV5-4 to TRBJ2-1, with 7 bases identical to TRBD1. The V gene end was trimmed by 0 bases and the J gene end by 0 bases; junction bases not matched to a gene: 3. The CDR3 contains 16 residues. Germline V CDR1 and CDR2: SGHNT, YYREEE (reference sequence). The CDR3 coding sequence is TGTGCCAGCAGCTTGGGAGGGGGCGGCTCCTACAATGAGCAGTTCTTC. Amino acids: CASSLGGGGSYNEQFF.